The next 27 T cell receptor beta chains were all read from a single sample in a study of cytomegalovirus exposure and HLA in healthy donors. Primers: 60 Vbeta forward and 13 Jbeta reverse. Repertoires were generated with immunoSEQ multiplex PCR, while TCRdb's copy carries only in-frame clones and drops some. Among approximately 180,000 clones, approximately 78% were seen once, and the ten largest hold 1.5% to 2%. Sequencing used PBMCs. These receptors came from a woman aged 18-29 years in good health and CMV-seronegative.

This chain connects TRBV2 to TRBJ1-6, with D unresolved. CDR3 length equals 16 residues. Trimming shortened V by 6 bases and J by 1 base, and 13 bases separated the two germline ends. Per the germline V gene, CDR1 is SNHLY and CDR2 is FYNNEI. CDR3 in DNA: TGTGCCAGCAGCCTTTCCGCAGGTTCCTATAATTCACCCCTCCACTTT. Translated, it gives CASSLSAGSYNSPLHF.

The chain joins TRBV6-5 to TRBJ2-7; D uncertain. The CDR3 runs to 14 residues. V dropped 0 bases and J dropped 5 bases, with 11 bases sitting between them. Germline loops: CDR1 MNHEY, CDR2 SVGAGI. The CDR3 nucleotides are TGTGCCAGCAGTTACTCTACCCTACCCAACGAGCAGTACTTC. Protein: CASSYSTLPNEQYF.

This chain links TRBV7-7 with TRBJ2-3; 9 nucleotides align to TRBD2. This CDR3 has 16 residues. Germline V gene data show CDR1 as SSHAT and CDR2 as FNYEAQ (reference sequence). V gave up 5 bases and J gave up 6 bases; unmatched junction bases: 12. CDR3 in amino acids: CASSPGLAGPSDTQYF. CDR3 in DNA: TGTGCCAGCAGCCCAGGCCTAGCGGGGCCTTCGGATACGCAGTATTTT.

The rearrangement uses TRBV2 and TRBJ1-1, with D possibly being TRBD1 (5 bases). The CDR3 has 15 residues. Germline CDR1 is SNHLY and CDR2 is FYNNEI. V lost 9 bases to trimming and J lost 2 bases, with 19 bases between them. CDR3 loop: CASDRSTALNTEAFF. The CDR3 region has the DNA TGTGCCAGTGACCGATCGACAGCACTTAACACTGAAGCTTTCTTT.

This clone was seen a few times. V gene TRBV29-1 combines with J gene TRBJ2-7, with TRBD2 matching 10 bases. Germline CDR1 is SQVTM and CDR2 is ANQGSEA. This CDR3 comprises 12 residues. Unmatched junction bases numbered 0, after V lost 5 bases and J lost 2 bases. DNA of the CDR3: TGCAGCGTTACTAGCGGGGCCTACGAGCAGTACTTC. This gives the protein CSVTSGAYEQYF.

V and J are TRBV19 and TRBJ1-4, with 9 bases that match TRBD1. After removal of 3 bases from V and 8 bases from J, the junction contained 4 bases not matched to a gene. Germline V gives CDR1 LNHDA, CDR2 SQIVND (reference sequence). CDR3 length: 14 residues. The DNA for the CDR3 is TGTGCCAGTAGTATGGACAGGGGATTGGAAAAACTGTTTTTT. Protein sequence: CASSMDRGLEKLFF.

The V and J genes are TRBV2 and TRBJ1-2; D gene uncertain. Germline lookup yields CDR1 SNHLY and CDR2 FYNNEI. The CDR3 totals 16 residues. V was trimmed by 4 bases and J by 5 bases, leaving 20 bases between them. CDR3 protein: CASSVGRIMEVYGYTF. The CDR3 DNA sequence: TGTGCCAGCAGTGTTGGACGGATAATGGAGGTTTATGGCTACACCTTC.

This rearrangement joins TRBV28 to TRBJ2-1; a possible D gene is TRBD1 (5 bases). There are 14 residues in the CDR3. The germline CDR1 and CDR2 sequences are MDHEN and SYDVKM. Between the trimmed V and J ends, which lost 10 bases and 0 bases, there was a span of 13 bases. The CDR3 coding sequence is TGTGCCACTAACAGGATCGGCTCCTACAATGAGCAGTTCTTC. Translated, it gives CATNRIGSYNEQFF.

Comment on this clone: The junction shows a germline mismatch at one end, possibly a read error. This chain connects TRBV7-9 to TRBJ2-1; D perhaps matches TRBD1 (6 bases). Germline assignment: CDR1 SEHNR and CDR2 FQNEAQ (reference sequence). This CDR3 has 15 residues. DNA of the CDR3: TGTTCCAGCAGCTTAGGGGGAGACTCCTACAATGAGCAGTTCTTC. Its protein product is CSSSLGGDSYNEQFF.

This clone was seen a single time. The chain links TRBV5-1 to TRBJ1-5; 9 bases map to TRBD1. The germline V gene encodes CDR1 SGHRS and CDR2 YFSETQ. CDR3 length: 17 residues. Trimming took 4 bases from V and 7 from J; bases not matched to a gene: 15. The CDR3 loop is CASSRTTTGTGLQPQHF. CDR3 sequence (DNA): TGCGCCAGCAGCCGAACCACAACCGGGACAGGGCTACAGCCCCAGCATTTT.

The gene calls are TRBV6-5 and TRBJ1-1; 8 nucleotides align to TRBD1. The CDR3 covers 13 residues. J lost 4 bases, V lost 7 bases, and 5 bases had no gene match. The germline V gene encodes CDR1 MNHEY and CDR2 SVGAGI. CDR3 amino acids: CASTITGGTEAFF. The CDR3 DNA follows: TGTGCCAGCACAATAACAGGGGGCACTGAAGCTTTCTTT.

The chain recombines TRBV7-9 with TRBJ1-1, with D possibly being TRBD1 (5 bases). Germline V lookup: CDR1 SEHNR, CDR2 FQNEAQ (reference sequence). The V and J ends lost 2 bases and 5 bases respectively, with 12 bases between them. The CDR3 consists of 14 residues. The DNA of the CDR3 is TGTGCCAGCAGCTTATGGCCGGAGGGGACTGAAGCTTTCTTT. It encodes CASSLWPEGTEAFF.

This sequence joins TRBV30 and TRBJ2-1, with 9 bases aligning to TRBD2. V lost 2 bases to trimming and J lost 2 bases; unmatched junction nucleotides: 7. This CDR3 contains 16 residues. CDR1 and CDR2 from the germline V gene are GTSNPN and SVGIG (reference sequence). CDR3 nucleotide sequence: TGTGCCTGGAGTCCCCTCCTAGCGGGAACCTACAATGAGCAGTTCTTC. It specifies CAWSPLLAGTYNEQFF.

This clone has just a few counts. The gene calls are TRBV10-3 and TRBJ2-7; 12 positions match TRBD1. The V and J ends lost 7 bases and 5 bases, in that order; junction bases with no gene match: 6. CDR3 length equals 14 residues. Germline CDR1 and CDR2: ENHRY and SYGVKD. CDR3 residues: CAIKPGQGADEQYV. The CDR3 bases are TGTGCCATCAAGCCGGGACAGGGGGCCGACGAGCAGTACGTC.

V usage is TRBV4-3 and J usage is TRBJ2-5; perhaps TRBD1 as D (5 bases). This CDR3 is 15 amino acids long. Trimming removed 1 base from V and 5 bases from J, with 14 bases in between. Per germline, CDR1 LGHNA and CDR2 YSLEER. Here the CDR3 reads CASSQGVGADETQYF. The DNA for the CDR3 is TGCGCCAGCAGCCAAGGGGTAGGGGCTGATGAGACCCAGTACTTC.

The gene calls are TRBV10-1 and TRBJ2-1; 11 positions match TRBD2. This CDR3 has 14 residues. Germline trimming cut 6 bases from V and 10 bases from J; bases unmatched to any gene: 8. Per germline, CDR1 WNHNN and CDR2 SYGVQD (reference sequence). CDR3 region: CASRELAGAGEQFF. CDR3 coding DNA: TGCGCCAGCAGAGAACTAGCGGGAGCGGGGGAGCAGTTCTTC.

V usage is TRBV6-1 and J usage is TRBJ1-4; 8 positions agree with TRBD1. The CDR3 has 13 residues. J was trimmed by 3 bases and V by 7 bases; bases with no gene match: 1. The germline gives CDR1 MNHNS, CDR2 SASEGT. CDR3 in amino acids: CASMDRANEKLFF. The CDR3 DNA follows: TGTGCCAGCATGGACAGGGCTAATGAAAAACTGTTTTTT.

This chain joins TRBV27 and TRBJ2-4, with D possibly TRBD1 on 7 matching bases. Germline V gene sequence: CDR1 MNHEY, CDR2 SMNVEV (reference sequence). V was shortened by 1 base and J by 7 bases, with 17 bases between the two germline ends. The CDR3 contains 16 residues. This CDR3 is CASSLFGQGGRNIQYF. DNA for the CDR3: TGTGCCAGCAGTTTATTTGGCCAGGGGGGAAGGAACATTCAGTACTTC.

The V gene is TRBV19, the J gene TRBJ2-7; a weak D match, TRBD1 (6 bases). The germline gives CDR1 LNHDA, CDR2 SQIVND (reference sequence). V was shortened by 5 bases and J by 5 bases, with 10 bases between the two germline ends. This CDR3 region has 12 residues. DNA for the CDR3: TGTGCCAGTAGTTTCGACAGGAACGAGCAGTACTTC. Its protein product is CASSFDRNEQYF.

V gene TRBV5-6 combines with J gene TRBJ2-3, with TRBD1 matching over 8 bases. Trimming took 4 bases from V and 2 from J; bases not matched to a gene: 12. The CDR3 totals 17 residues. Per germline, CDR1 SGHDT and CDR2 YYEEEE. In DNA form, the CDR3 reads TGTGCCAGCAGCCTGATGGCAGGACAGGGCCCCACAGATACGCAGTATTTT. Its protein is CASSLMAGQGPTDTQYF.

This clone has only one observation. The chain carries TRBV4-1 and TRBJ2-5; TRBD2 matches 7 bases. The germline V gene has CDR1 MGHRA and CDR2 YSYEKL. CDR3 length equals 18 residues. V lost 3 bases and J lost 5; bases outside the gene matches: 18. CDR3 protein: CASSHRRGERGKWETQYF. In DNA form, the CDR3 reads TGCGCCAGCAGCCATCGCCGAGGGGAGCGGGGAAAGTGGGAGACCCAGTACTTC.

CDR3: CASGPGGLGTDTQYF. The CDR3, as DNA: TGCGCCAGCGGTCCCGGAGGGCTGGGCACAGATACGCAGTATTTT. This chain joins TRBV5-1 and TRBJ2-3, with D perhaps matching TRBD2 (6 bases). In germline, CDR1 is SGHRS, CDR2 YFSETQ. This CDR3 contains 15 residues. Trimming pared 7 bases from V and 1 base from J, leaving 16 bases between.

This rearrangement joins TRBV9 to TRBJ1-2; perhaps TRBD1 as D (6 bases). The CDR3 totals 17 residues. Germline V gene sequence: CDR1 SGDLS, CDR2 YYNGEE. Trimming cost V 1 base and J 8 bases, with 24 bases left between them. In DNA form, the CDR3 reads TGTGCCAGCAGCGTATTGACAGGTCGAGGGGCCCTGGGCGGCTACACCTTC. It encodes CASSVLTGRGALGGYTF.

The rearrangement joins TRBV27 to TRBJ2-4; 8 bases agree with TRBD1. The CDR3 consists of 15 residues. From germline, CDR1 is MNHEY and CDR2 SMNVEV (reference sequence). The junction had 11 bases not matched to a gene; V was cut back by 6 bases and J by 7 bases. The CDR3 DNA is TGTGCCAGCAGCCCCCCCAGGGGGCGCGGTAACATTCAGTACTTC. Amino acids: CASSPPRGRGNIQYF.

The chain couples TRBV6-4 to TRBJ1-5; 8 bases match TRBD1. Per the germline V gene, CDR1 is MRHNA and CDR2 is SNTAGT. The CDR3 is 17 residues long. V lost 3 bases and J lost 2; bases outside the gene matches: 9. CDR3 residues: CASSELRTGWRNQPQHF. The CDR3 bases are TGTGCCAGCAGTGAATTACGGACAGGGTGGCGCAATCAGCCCCAGCATTTT.

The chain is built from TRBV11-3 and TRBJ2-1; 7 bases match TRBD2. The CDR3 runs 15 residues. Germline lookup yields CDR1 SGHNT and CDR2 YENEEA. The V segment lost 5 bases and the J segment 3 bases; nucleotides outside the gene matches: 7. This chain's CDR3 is CASSHWDYSYNEQFF. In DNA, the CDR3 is TGTGCCAGCAGCCATTGGGACTACAGCTACAATGAGCAGTTCTTC.

CDR3 protein: CASSLALGGRGYTF. The CDR3 DNA reads as TGTGCCAGCAGCTTAGCGTTAGGGGGCCGGGGCTACACCTTC. The chain has TRBV7-2 and TRBJ1-2, with 7 bases lining up with TRBD1. Germline CDR1 reads SGHTA; CDR2 reads FQGNSA. V shed 0 bases and J 8 bases; nucleotides not matched to a gene: 6. The CDR3 loop spans 14 amino acids.